What follows are 32 T cell receptor beta chains derived from one specimen sequenced in a study of cytomegalovirus exposure and HLA in healthy donors (dated by TCRdb to between 2016 and 2019). The receptor library was made with the immunoSEQ multiplex PCR assay. A mixture of 60 forward primers for TCR Vbeta segments and 13 reverse primers for TCR Jbeta segments was used in the multiplex PCR. TCRdb limited this immuneACCESS table to in-frame rearrangements with V and J called. A share of clones is missing; checked studies link under half to unresolved V genes, and the rest is unexplained. In all, the sample holds over 95,000 clones, and roughly 76% of those were seen once. The leading ten clones occupy about 2% of the sample. The sample consisted of PBMCs. Receptors originate from a man aged 40-50 years in good health and CMV-seronegative.

The chain recombines TRBV28 with TRBJ1-6; TRBD1 agrees at 7 bases. V shed 5 bases, J shed 9 bases, and the junction held 10 bases outside the gene matches. Germline-derived CDR1 and CDR2 are MDHEN and SYDVKM. The CDR3 runs to 15 residues. The CDR3 DNA is TGTGCCAGCAGTCCTAACAGGGGCGTCAGTTCACCCCTCCACTTT. This codes for CASSPNRGVSSPLHF.

With respect to this clone: The same CDR3 also results from other DNA sequences found in this sample. The gene calls are TRBV18 and TRBJ1-2; 8 nucleotides align to TRBD1. The CDR3 runs to 14 residues. Germline values: CDR1 KGHSH, CDR2 LQKENI. J was trimmed by 3 bases and V by 3 bases; bases with no gene match: 3. The CDR3 spells CASSPGQGDYGYTF. As DNA, the CDR3 is TGTGCCAGCTCACCCGGACAGGGCGACTATGGCTACACCTTC.

The genes are TRBV28 and TRBJ2-7; D might be TRBD1 (5 bases). The CDR3 length is 12 residues. The germline V gene encodes CDR1 MDHEN and CDR2 SYDVKM. V shed 6 bases and J shed 2 bases, with 8 bases lying between them. Here the CDR3 reads CASRLDTYEQYF. The CDR3 nucleotides read TGTGCCAGCAGACTGGACACCTACGAGCAGTACTTC.

The chain has TRBV28 and TRBJ2-1; TRBD2 is a possible D gene (6 bases). CDR1 and CDR2 (germline): MDHEN, SYDVKM. The V gene lost 5 bases and the J gene lost 3 bases, with 17 bases spanning the gap. CDR3 length equals 16 residues. The CDR3 DNA reads TGTGCCAGCAGTACCAAACGGGAGACCCGCTACAATGAGCAGTTCTTC. It codes for CASSTKRETRYNEQFF. Full variable domain (outside the CDR3, taken from reference TRBV28 and TRBJ2-1): DVKVTQSSRYLVKRTGEKVFLECVQDMDHENMFWYRQDPGLGLRLIYFSYDVKMKEKGDIPEGYSVSREKKERFSLILESASTNQTSMYLCASSTKRETRYNEQFFGPGTRLTVL.

The rearrangement links TRBV4-3 to TRBJ2-1; 7 positions match TRBD2. CDR1 and CDR2 from the germline V gene are LGHNA and YSLEER. There are 14 residues in the CDR3. After removal of 4 bases from V and 5 bases from J, the junction contained 5 bases not matched to a gene. CDR3 loop: CASSPRDYHNEQFF. The CDR3 DNA is TGCGCCAGCAGCCCCCGGGACTACCACAATGAGCAGTTCTTC.

The chain joins TRBV5-1 to TRBJ1-5; 7 nucleotides match TRBD1. In germline, CDR1 is SGHRS, CDR2 YFSETQ. Trimming removed 0 bases from V and 2 bases from J; junction bases left unmatched: 2. The CDR3 runs 15 residues. In DNA, the CDR3 is TGCGCCAGCAGCTTGGATGGGACAGGCAATCAGCCCCAGCATTTT. It codes for CASSLDGTGNQPQHF.

J is TRBJ2-5 and V is TRBV18; possibly TRBD2 for D (6 bases). The CDR3 length is 15 residues. In germline, CDR1 is KGHSH, CDR2 LQKENI. V lost 0 bases and J lost 5, with 13 bases in between. The CDR3 is CASSPPVAGRETQYF. The CDR3, as DNA: TGTGCCAGCTCACCACCGGTGGCAGGGAGGGAGACCCAGTACTTC. The complete variable domain, with remaining parts taken from reference TRBV18 and TRBJ2-5, reads NAGVMQNPRHLVRRRGQEARLRCSPMKGHSHVYWYRQLPEEGLKFMVYLQKENIIDESGMPKERFSAEFPKEGPSILRIQQVVRGDSAAYFCASSPPVAGRETQYFGPGTRLLVL.

The chain employs TRBV10-2 and TRBJ2-1, with 12 bases matching TRBD2. This CDR3 has 15 residues. The germline gives CDR1 WSHSY, CDR2 SAAADI. Trimming removed 4 bases from V and 7 bases from J; junction bases left unmatched: 5. The CDR3 spells CASSVLAGGGNEQFF. In nucleotides, the CDR3 is TGCGCCAGCAGTGTGCTAGCGGGGGGGGGTAATGAGCAGTTCTTC.

The chain has TRBV18 and TRBJ1-1; perhaps TRBD1 as D (5 bases). CDR1 and CDR2 from the germline V gene are KGHSH and LQKENI. V lost 3 bases and J 6 bases, leaving 11 bases between the germline ends. CDR3 length: 13 amino acids. The CDR3 sequence: CASSPQGSAEAFF. The CDR3 DNA reads as TGTGCCAGCTCACCTCAGGGATCGGCTGAAGCTTTCTTT.

V usage is TRBV18 and J usage is TRBJ2-7; 7 nucleotides align to TRBD1. The germline V gene has CDR1 KGHSH and CDR2 LQKENI. Trimming removed 6 bases from V and 1 base from J; junction bases left unmatched: 12. The CDR3 covers 16 residues. The CDR3, as DNA: TGTGCCAGCTCGCCAGAAGGATCGACAGGGTCCTACGAGCAGTACTTC. The encoded protein is CASSPEGSTGSYEQYF.

The genes are TRBV19 and TRBJ2-5, with D possibly TRBD1 on 6 matching bases. This CDR3 is 16 amino acids long. The V and J ends lost 5 bases and 11 bases respectively, with 27 bases between them. CDR1 LNHDA and CDR2 SQIVND come from the germline V gene (reference sequence). CDR3 coding DNA: TGTGCCAGTAGTTCCGGGACATTAAGGGGATATGAGGAGCAGTACTTC. Its translation: CASSSGTLRGYEEQYF.

The V gene is TRBV7-2, the J gene TRBJ2-6, with TRBD2 identical over 7 bases. This CDR3 region has 17 residues. Germline CDR1 SGHTA, CDR2 FQGNSA. Trimming cost V 5 bases and J 2 bases; bases outside gene matches: 9. The CDR3 loop is CASSRGEGITGANVLTF. CDR3 in DNA: TGTGCCAGCAGCCGCGGGGAGGGAATAACTGGGGCCAACGTCCTGACTTTC.

The chain links TRBV5-5 to TRBJ2-3; D is undetermined. This CDR3 is built from 15 residues. Trimming removed 0 bases at V and 0 bases at J, with 8 bases between. Per germline, CDR1 SGHKS and CDR2 YYEKEE (reference sequence). Here the CDR3 DNA reads TGTGCCAGCAGCTTGGACCCAGAAAGCACAGATACGCAGTATTTT. Protein sequence: CASSLDPESTDTQYF.

The rearrangement joins TRBV9 to TRBJ1-3; 8 nucleotides match TRBD1. Per the germline V gene, CDR1 is SGDLS and CDR2 is YYNGEE. Trimming cost V 6 bases and J 4 bases; bases outside gene matches: 9. CDR3 size: 15 residues. CDR3 loop: CASKPDRDGGNTIYF. In DNA form, the CDR3 reads TGTGCCAGCAAGCCGGACAGGGACGGAGGAAACACCATATATTTT.

This clone appeared a single time. V usage is TRBV19 and J usage is TRBJ1-1; 7 bases match TRBD1. The V gene's germline CDR1 is LNHDA and CDR2 SQIVND (reference sequence). CDR3 size: 14 residues. With V trimmed by 6 bases and J by 1 base, 5 bases remained unmatched. CDR3 nucleotide sequence: TGTGCCAGTAGCCGAGACAGGGCGAACACTGAAGCTTTCTTT. Its protein is CASSRDRANTEAFF.

V gene TRBV5-1 combines with J gene TRBJ2-5, with D hard to call. This CDR3 comprises 14 residues. V dropped 0 bases and J dropped 5 bases, with 11 bases sitting between them. Per germline, CDR1 SGHRS and CDR2 YFSETQ. In nucleotides, the CDR3 is TGCGCCAGCAGCTTGGGGGTGGCGGTGGAGACCCAGTACTTC. Its translation is CASSLGVAVETQYF.

The gene calls are TRBV6-1 and TRBJ2-5; 10 nucleotides agree with TRBD2. The CDR3 has 15 amino acids. Per germline, CDR1 MNHNS and CDR2 SASEGT. Trimming took 10 bases from V and 4 from J; bases not matched to a gene: 12. The CDR3 DNA is TGTGCCACCGAGGGATTAGCGGGAGGTATAGAGACCCAGTACTTC. Amino acid sequence: CATEGLAGGIETQYF.

In this sample, this clone turned up a few times. This chain connects TRBV7-2 to TRBJ2-5; 10 nucleotides line up with TRBD2. CDR3 length: 14 residues. Germline-derived CDR1 and CDR2 are SGHTA and FQGNSA. With V trimmed by 6 bases and J by 5 bases, 6 bases remained unmatched. CDR3 amino acids: CASRPGLAMETQYF. CDR3 coding DNA: TGTGCCAGCAGGCCGGGACTAGCGATGGAGACCCAGTACTTC.

This chain connects TRBV27 to TRBJ2-3; 12 bases are a match to TRBD1. J gave up 8 bases and V 8 bases, and 14 bases lay outside the gene matches. Germline CDR1 reads MNHEY; CDR2 reads SMNVEV (reference sequence). The CDR3 has 16 amino acids. The CDR3: CASRWGPGQGAPTQYF. The CDR3 DNA is TGTGCCAGCCGGTGGGGACCGGGACAGGGGGCGCCTACGCAGTATTTT.

The chain couples TRBV7-2 to TRBJ2-5; 7 bases agree with TRBD1. The CDR3 consists of 14 residues. Germline V gene lookup returns CDR1 SGHTA and CDR2 FQGNSA. The J segment lost 6 bases and the V segment lost 1 base, leaving 5 bases of the junction unmatched. CDR3 amino acids: CASSLGGGGQTQYF. CDR3 coding DNA: TGTGCCAGCAGCTTAGGAGGGGGCGGGCAGACCCAGTACTTC.

This clone was observed a handful of times. The chain recombines TRBV27 with TRBJ2-5; maybe TRBD2 (7 bases). The germline CDR1 and CDR2 sequences are MNHEY and SMNVEV (reference sequence). Trimming pared 1 base from V and 5 bases from J, leaving 17 bases between. The CDR3 length is 16 residues. CDR3 bases: TGTGCCAGCAGTTTATATGGGGGGGGCTCCCGGGAGACCCAGTACTTC. Its translation: CASSLYGGGSRETQYF.

The rearrangement joins TRBV29-1 to TRBJ2-1; 8 bases map to TRBD2. This CDR3 is built from 11 residues. V was pared by 7 bases and J by 7 bases, with 3 bases of the junction left unmatched. Per germline, CDR1 SQVTM and CDR2 ANQGSEA. CDR3 sequence reads: CSGTSLNEQFF. DNA for the CDR3: TGCAGCGGGACTAGCCTTAATGAGCAGTTCTTC.

The gene calls are TRBV9 and TRBJ2-7, with 10 bases fitting TRBD2. CDR1 SGDLS and CDR2 YYNGEE come from the germline V gene. This CDR3 is 14 amino acids long. V was clipped by 3 bases and J by 3 bases; unmatched bases: 3. The CDR3 DNA is TGTGCCAGCAGCGCTGGACTAGCGGACTACGAGCAGTACTTC. It translates to CASSAGLADYEQYF.

The CDR3 DNA is TGTGCCAGCAGTTTGGGCGCCCGGACAGGGGTAGTTTATGGCTACACCTTC. This encodes CASSLGARTGVVYGYTF. The chain links TRBV28 to TRBJ1-2; 9 nucleotides align to TRBD1. The CDR3 runs 17 residues. V trimming: 3 bases; J trimming: 5 bases; junction bases outside the gene matches: 13. The germline gives CDR1 MDHEN, CDR2 SYDVKM.

This chain connects TRBV7-2 to TRBJ1-6; 9 bases fit TRBD1. From germline, CDR1 is SGHTA and CDR2 FQGNSA. Germline trimming cut 5 bases from V and 1 base from J; bases unmatched to any gene: 3. The CDR3 has 16 amino acids. CDR3 sequence reads: CASSPTGGSYNSPLHF. The DNA for the CDR3 is TGTGCCAGCAGCCCGACAGGGGGATCCTATAATTCACCCCTCCACTTT.

V is TRBV7-9 and J is TRBJ2-7; D is perhaps TRBD2 (5 bases). The CDR3 length is 13 residues. V shed 6 bases and J shed 1 base, with 10 bases lying between them. Germline CDR1 is SEHNR and CDR2 is FQNEAQ (reference sequence). The CDR3 region is CASRDGGSYEQYF. The DNA of the CDR3 is TGTGCCAGCAGGGACGGAGGATCCTACGAGCAGTACTTC.

The chain uses TRBV9 and TRBJ2-5; perhaps TRBD1 as D (6 bases). This CDR3 spans 16 amino acids. Germline loops: CDR1 SGDLS, CDR2 YYNGEE. V was cut by 0 bases and J by 5 bases, with 17 bases left in between. This chain's CDR3 is CASSVGTVLVSETQYF. For the CDR3, the DNA is TGTGCCAGCAGCGTAGGGACAGTATTAGTCTCGGAGACCCAGTACTTC. The full variable domain, its missing parts supplied by reference TRBV9 and TRBJ2-5, is DSGVTQTPKHLITATGQRVTLRCSPRSGDLSVYWYQQSLDQGLQFLIQYYNGEERAKGNILERFSAQQFPDLHSELNLSSLELGDSALYFCASSVGTVLVSETQYFGPGTRLLVL.

The chain couples TRBV19 to TRBJ1-1, with D hard to call. V was clipped by 5 bases and J by 1 base, with 5 bases between them. The germline gives CDR1 LNHDA, CDR2 SQIVND (reference sequence). CDR3 size: 12 residues. The CDR3 nucleotides read TGTGCCAGTAGTTTCGGGAACACTGAAGCTTTCTTT. This translates into CASSFGNTEAFF.

The V gene is TRBV7-9, the J gene TRBJ1-2; 9 nucleotides align to TRBD1. This CDR3 contains 16 residues. V shed 4 bases and J 1 base; nucleotides not matched to a gene: 7. Per the germline V gene, CDR1 is SEHNR and CDR2 is FQNEAQ (reference sequence). The CDR3 here is CASSSADRGGNYGYTF. The CDR3 DNA follows: TGTGCCAGCAGCTCGGCGGACAGGGGCGGTAACTATGGCTACACCTTC.

The V gene is TRBV11-3, the J gene TRBJ2-2; D is unclear. V was pared by 1 base and J by 3 bases, with 9 bases between. The CDR3 has 15 amino acids. The V gene's germline CDR1 is SGHNT and CDR2 YENEEA. The CDR3 DNA is TGTGCCAGCAGCTTAGGTTCCTACTACACCGGGGAGCTGTTTTTT. Protein sequence: CASSLGSYYTGELFF.

V and J are TRBV7-8 and TRBJ2-5; D gene unclear. CDR3 length: 12 amino acids. V shed 5 bases and J shed 6 bases, with 10 bases lying between them. From germline, CDR1 is SGHVS and CDR2 FQNEAQ. In nucleotides, the CDR3 is TGTGCCAGCAGCCCGACTCCCCAGACCCAGTACTTC. Translation gives CASSPTPQTQYF.

This clone was observed a few times. V gene TRBV15 combines with J gene TRBJ2-7, with D tentatively TRBD1 (5 bases). The germline V gene has CDR1 LNHNV and CDR2 YYDKDF (reference sequence). Trimming removed 0 bases at V and 0 bases at J, with 9 bases between. The CDR3 spans 15 residues. The CDR3: CATSREGVLSYEQYF. DNA of the CDR3: TGTGCCACCAGCAGAGAAGGGGTCCTCTCCTACGAGCAGTACTTC.